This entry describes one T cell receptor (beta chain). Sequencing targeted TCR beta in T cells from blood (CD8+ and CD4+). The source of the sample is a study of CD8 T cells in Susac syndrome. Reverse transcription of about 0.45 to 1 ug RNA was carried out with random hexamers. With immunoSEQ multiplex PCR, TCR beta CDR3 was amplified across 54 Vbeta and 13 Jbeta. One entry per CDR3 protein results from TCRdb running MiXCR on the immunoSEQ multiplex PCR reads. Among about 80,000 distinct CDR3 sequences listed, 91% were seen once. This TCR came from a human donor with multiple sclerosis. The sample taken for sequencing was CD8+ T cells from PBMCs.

Here the CDR3 DNA reads TGTGCCAGCAGTTTGGGAGCCCGTTTGGGCTCAGATACGCAGTATTTT. Translated: CASSLGARLGSDTQYF. The genes are TRBV27 and TRBJ2-3, with D tentatively TRBD2 (5 bases). CDR1 is MNHEY and CDR2 is SMNVEV in the germline V gene (reference sequence). The ends were cut back, 3 bases at V and 4 bases at J, with 17 bases in the middle. This CDR3 is 16 amino acids long.